A selection of T cell receptor beta chains follows, all from one sample in a study of cytomegalovirus exposure and HLA in healthy donors. The repertoire was sequenced with immunoSEQ multiplex PCR; TCRdb's copy has only in-frame clones and lacks some. The sample has about 110,000 clones; around three quarters are singletons. The source material was PBMCs. These receptors were taken from a woman aged 30 to 39 in good health and CMV-seronegative. Both conserved end residues are part of each CDR3. D genes are given only for firm matches. The size of a clone is reported for some rows only, either as once, few or many, or as a class for expanded clones.

TRBV5-1	.	.	15	TRBJ2-3	CASSLAGEGTDTQYF	TGCGCCAGCAGCTTGGCGGGAGAGGGCACAGATACGCAGTATTTT
TRBV19	TRBD1	.	15	TRBJ1-1	CASRDRDRGSFAAFF	TGTGCCAGTAGAGACCGGGACAGAGGAAGTTTCGCAGCTTTCTTT
TRBV30	.	.	15	TRBJ1-5	CAWSEQTGGNQPQHF	TGTGCCTGGAGTGAGCAGACGGGGGGGAATCAGCCCCAGCATTTT
TRBV2	TRBD2	.	15	TRBJ2-3	CASRTGLARADTQYF	TGTGCCAGCCGAACGGGACTAGCTAGAGCAGATACGCAGTATTTT
TRBV11-2	.	once	16	TRBJ1-6	CASSLSGSSTRAPLHF	TGTGCCAGCAGCTTAAGTGGCAGCTCTACCAGGGCACCCCTCCACTTT
TRBV6-5	TRBD1	.	15	TRBJ1-4	CASSFSGTGNEKLFF	TGTGCCAGCAGTTTCAGCGGGACAGGGAATGAAAAACTGTTTTTT
TRBV11-3	.	.	15	TRBJ1-1	CASSLVGGLFTEAFF	TGTGCCAGCAGCTTGGTCGGGGGGCTTTTTACTGAAGCTTTCTTT
TRBV7-9	.	few	16	TRBJ1-1	CASSIYSSPGDTEAFF	TGTGCCAGCAGCATTTACTCCTCTCCGGGGGACACTGAAGCTTTCTTT
TRBV19	.	.	14	TRBJ2-2	CASRLAENTGELFF	TGTGCCAGTAGACTAGCCGAGAACACCGGGGAGCTGTTTTTT
TRBV28	.	few	15	TRBJ1-1	CASSSAQGGNTEAFF	TGTGCCAGCAGTTCCGCCCAGGGAGGGAACACTGAAGCTTTCTTT
TRBV27	.	.	14	TRBJ1-2	CASSLSPAYNGYTF	TGTGCCAGCAGTTTATCGCCCGCCTATAATGGCTACACCTTC
TRBV6-5	.	.	13	TRBJ2-7	CASSAGSNRYWYF	TGTGCCAGCAGTGCCGGGTCCAACCGTTACTGGTACTTC
TRBV6-5	TRBD1	.	15	TRBJ1-1	CASSPGTGMNTEAFF	TGTGCCAGCAGTCCCGGGACAGGAATGAACACTGAAGCTTTCTTT
TRBV9	TRBD1	once	16	TRBJ2-5	CASSVMDRVWQEAQYF	TGTGCCAGCAGCGTAATGGACAGGGTATGGCAAGAGGCCCAGTACTTC
TRBV6-4	.	.	13	TRBJ2-1	CASSDGLANEQFF	TGTGCCAGCAGTGACGGGCTTGCCAATGAGCAGTTCTTC
TRBV16	TRBD1	.	13	TRBJ1-5	CASSQTGDQPQHF	TGTGCCAGCAGCCAAACAGGGGATCAGCCCCAGCATTTT
TRBV7-9	.	.	12	TRBJ1-1	CASSLYNTEAFF	TGTGCCAGCAGCTTATATAACACTGAAGCTTTCTTT
TRBV7-6	TRBD2	.	16	TRBJ2-3	CASSLRLAGGSDTQYF	TGTGCCAGCAGCCTCCGACTAGCGGGGGGTTCGGATACGCAGTATTTT
TRBV6-5	.	.	14	TRBJ1-2	CASSYSSTSYGYTF	TGTGCCAGCAGTTACTCGTCAACTAGCTATGGCTACACCTTC
TRBV5-6	TRBD1	few	17	TRBJ1-5	CASSLTVGQGGRQPQHF	TGTGCCAGCAGCTTAACGGTGGGACAGGGGGGCCGCCAGCCCCAGCATTTT
TRBV7-9	.	.	14	TRBJ1-4	CASSPTGGTEKLFF	TGTGCCAGCAGCCCTACCGGCGGGACTGAAAAACTGTTTTTT
TRBV9	TRBD1	.	15	TRBJ1-1	CASSVSGDRNTEAFF	TGTGCCAGCAGCGTTTCCGGGGACAGGAACACTGAAGCTTTCTTT
TRBV11-2	.	.	14	TRBJ1-6	CASSLVPPRSPLHF	TGTGCCAGCAGCTTAGTCCCCCCGAGATCACCCCTCCACTTT
TRBV4-2	TRBD2	.	18	TRBJ2-2	CASSQRIQRERNTGELFF	TGTGCCAGCAGCCAAAGAATCCAGCGGGAGAGGAACACCGGGGAGCTGTTTTTT
TRBV5-6	TRBD2	few	16	TRBJ2-1	CASSPFPRTRLNEQFF	TGTGCCAGCAGCCCGTTTCCTAGGACTAGATTAAATGAGCAGTTCTTC
TRBV10-2	TRBD2	.	16	TRBJ2-3	CASQGILTSGTDTQYF	TGCGCCAGCCAAGGGATTTTGACTAGCGGGACAGATACGCAGTATTTT
TRBV6-5	.	.	14	TRBJ1-5	CASSYGDRYQPQHF	TGTGCCAGCAGTTACGGTGACAGGTATCAGCCCCAGCATTTT
TRBV1	.	.	13	TRBJ1-1	CTSSQPGGNEAFF	TGCACCAGCAGCCAACCCGGGGGAAATGAAGCTTTCTTT
TRBV5-8	TRBD1	once	15	TRBJ2-5	CASNRGDRGQETQYF	TGTGCCAGCAATAGAGGAGACAGGGGTCAAGAGACCCAGTACTTC
TRBV6-5	TRBD2	.	15	TRBJ2-7	CASSIDSGGFYEQYF	TGTGCCAGCAGTATCGACAGCGGGGGATTCTACGAGCAGTACTTC
TRBV5-1	TRBD1	.	13	TRBJ1-2	CASRQGNDYGYTF	TGCGCCAGCCGACAGGGGAATGACTATGGCTACACCTTC
TRBV29-1	TRBD1	.	15	TRBJ2-7	CSVEDGTGISYEQYF	TGCAGCGTTGAAGACGGGACAGGGATTTCCTACGAGCAGTACTTC
TRBV19	.	.	13	TRBJ2-4	CASSMTLLNIQYF	TGTGCCAGTAGTATGACATTGTTAAACATTCAGTACTTC
TRBV5-1	TRBD2	.	16	TRBJ2-2	CASSLAAGGWTGELFF	TGCGCCAGCAGCCTGGCCGCGGGAGGGTGGACCGGGGAGCTGTTTTTT
TRBV30	.	.	11	TRBJ1-2	CAWNRNYGYTF	TGTGCCTGGAACAGGAACTATGGCTACACCTTC
TRBV5-1	TRBD1	.	17	TRBJ2-3	CASSPKAGTGVTDTQYF	TGCGCCAGCAGCCCTAAAGCCGGGACAGGGGTTACAGATACGCAGTATTTT
TRBV7-9	.	.	15	TRBJ2-5	CASSKTELGQETQYF	TGTGCCAGCAGCAAGACAGAGCTAGGGCAAGAGACCCAGTACTTC
TRBV5-6	.	few	14	TRBJ1-1	CASSFGGMNTEAFF	TGTGCCAGCAGCTTTGGGGGGATGAACACTGAAGCTTTCTTT
TRBV5-1	.	.	13	TRBJ2-1	CATQRIPGSEQFF	TGCGCCACCCAGCGGATCCCGGGAAGTGAGCAGTTCTTC